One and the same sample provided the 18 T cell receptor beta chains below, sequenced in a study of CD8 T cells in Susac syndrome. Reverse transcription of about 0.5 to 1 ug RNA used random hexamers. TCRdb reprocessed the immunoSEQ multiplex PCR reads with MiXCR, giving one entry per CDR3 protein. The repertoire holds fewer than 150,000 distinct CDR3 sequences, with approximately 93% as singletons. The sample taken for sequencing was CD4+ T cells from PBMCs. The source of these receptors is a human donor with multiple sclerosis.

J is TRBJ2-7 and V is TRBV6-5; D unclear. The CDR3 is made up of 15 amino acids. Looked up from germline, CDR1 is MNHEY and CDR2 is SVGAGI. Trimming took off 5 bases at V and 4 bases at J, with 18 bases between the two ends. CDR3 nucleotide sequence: TGTGCCAGCAGTCCCCGCAGAGGTTCCGGGTACGAGCAGTACTTC. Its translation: CASSPRRGSGYEQYF.

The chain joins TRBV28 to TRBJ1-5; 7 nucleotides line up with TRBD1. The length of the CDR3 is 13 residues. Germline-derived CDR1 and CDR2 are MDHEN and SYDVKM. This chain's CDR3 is CAVRGHSNQPQHF. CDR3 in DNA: TGTGCGGTAAGGGGGCACAGCAATCAGCCCCAGCATTTT.

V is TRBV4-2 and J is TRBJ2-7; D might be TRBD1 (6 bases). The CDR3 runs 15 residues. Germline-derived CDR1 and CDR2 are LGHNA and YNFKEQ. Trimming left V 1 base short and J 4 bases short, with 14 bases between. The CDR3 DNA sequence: TGTGCCAGCAGCCAAGGGGCAGGGGTGGGGTACGAGCAGTACTTC. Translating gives CASSQGAGVGYEQYF.

The CDR3 DNA is TGTGCCAGCAGTGGATGGGGTCAGGGTCGGCGCACCATATATTTT. Translated: CASSGWGQGRRTIYF. The J gene is TRBJ1-3, the V gene TRBV2; D perhaps matches TRBD1 (5 bases). Germline V gene sequence: CDR1 SNHLY, CDR2 FYNNEI. V lost 4 bases and J 9 bases, leaving 19 bases between the germline ends. This CDR3 comprises 15 residues.

CDR3: CASSRQTGAFSNQPQHF. The CDR3 coding sequence is TGTGCCAGCAGTAGGCAGACAGGGGCGTTCAGCAATCAGCCCCAGCATTTT. J is TRBJ1-5 and V is TRBV2; 8 nucleotides match TRBD1. Germline CDR1 is SNHLY and CDR2 is FYNNEI. The CDR3 is 17 amino acids. With V trimmed by 5 bases and J by 1 base, 10 bases remained unmatched.

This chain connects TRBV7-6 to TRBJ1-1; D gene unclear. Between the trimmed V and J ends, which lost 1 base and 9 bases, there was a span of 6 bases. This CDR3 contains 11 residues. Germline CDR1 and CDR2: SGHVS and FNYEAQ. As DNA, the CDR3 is TGTGCCAGCAGCTTAGGAAGGAAAGCTTTCTTT. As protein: CASSLGRKAFF.

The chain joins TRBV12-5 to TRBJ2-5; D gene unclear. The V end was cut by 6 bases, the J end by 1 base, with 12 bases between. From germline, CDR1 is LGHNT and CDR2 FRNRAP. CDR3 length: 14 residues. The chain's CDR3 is CASGPPDPQETQYF. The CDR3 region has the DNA TGTGCTAGTGGCCCCCCGGACCCCCAAGAGACCCAGTACTTC.

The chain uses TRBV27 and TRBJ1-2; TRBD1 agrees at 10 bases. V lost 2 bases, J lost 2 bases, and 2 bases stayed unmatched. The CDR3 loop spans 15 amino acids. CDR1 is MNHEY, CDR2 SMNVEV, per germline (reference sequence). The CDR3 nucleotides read TGTGCCAGCAGTTTAGGGACAGGGGCCAACTATGGCTACACCTTC. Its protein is CASSLGTGANYGYTF.

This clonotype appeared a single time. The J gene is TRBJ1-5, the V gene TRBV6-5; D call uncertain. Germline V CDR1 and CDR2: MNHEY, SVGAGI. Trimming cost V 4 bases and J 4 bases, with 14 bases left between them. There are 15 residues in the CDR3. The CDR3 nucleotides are TGTGCCAGCAGTTTAACCGGACGGGCTAATCAGCCCCAGCATTTT. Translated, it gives CASSLTGRANQPQHF.

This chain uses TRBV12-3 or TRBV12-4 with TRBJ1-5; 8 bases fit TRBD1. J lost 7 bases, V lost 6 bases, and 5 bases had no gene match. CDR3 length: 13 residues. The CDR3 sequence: CASSLGQGQPQHF. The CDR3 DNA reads TGTGCCAGCAGCCTAGGACAGGGACAGCCCCAGCATTTT.

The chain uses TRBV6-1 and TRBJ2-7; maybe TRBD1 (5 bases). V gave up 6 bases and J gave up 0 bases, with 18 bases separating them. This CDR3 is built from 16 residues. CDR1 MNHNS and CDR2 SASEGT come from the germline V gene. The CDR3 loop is CASSAAGASSSYEQYF. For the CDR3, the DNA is TGTGCCAGCAGCGCCGCTGGGGCATCCTCCTCCTACGAGCAGTACTTC.

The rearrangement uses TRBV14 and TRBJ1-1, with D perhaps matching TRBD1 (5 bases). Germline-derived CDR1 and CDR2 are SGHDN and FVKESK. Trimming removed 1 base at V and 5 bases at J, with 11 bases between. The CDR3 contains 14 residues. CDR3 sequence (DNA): TGTGCCAGCAGCCAAGTCACAGGCGGTACTGAAGCTTTCTTT. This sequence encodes CASSQVTGGTEAFF.

The CDR3 bases are TGCAGCGTTGGTAGGACAGAAGCTAACTATGGCTACACCTTC. Its translation: CSVGRTEANYGYTF. The V call is TRBV29-1, the J call TRBJ1-2, with D tentatively TRBD1 (6 bases). The CDR3 extends over 14 amino acids. CDR1 and CDR2 from the germline V gene are SQVTM and ANQGSEA. The V gene lost 4 bases and the J gene lost 0 bases, with 12 bases spanning the gap.

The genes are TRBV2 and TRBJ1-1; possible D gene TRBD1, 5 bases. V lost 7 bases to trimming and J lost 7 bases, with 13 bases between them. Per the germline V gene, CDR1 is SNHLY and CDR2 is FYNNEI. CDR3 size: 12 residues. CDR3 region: CASIEEDNEAFF. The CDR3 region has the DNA TGTGCCAGCATAGAAGAGGACAATGAAGCTTTCTTT.

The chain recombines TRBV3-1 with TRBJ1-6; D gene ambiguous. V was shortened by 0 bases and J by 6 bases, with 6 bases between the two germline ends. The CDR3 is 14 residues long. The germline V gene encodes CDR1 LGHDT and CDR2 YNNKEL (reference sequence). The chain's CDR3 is CASSQELGNSPLHF. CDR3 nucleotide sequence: TGTGCCAGCAGCCAAGAGTTGGGTAATTCACCCCTCCACTTT. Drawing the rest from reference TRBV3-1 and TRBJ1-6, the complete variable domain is DTAVSQTPKYLVTQMGNDKSIKCEQNLGHDTMYWYKQDSKKFLKIMFSYNNKELIINETVPNRFSPKSPDKAHLNLHINSLELGDSAVYFCASSQELGNSPLHFGNGTRLTVT.

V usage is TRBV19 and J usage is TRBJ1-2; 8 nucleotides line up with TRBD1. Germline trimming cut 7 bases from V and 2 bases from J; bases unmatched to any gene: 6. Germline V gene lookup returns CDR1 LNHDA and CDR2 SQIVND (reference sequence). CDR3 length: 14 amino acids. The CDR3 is CASTPDRANYGYTF. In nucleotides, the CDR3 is TGTGCCAGTACTCCGGACAGGGCCAACTATGGCTACACCTTC.

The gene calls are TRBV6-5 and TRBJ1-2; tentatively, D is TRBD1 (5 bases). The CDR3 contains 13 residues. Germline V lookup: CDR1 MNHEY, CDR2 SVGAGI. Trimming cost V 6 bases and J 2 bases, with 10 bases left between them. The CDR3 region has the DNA TGTGCCAGCAGAATGGACACCAACTATGGCTACACCTTC. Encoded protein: CASRMDTNYGYTF.

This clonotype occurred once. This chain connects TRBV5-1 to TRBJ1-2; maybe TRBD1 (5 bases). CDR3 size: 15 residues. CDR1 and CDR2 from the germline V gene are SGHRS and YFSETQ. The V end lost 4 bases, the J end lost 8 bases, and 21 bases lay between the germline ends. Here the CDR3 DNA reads TGCGCCAGCAGCCCGGGGGGAGCAACCTTGGGAGGCTACACCTTC. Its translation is CASSPGGATLGGYTF.